These 8 T cell receptor beta chains came from one sample sequenced in a study of cytomegalovirus exposure and HLA in healthy donors. A multiplex PCR was run with 60 Vbeta primers and 13 Jbeta primers. TCRdb's table, derived via immunoSEQ multiplex PCR, lists solely in-frame clones and lacks some. The data show over 110,000 clones, roughly 73% seen once. The sample taken for sequencing was PBMCs. These receptors were taken from a woman in her forties in good health and CMV-seronegative.

The rearrangement uses TRBV9 and TRBJ1-2, with D perhaps matching TRBD1 (6 bases). The CDR3 covers 13 residues. V lost 3 bases to trimming and J lost 8 bases, with 14 bases between them. Germline V gene data show CDR1 as SGDLS and CDR2 as YYNGEE. The CDR3 loop is CASSATGYSGYTF. In DNA, the CDR3 is TGTGCCAGCAGCGCCACAGGGTATAGCGGCTACACCTTC.

This CDR3 reads CASSNQRQGNQPQHF. The CDR3 DNA reads as TGTGCCAGCAGCAACCAGAGACAGGGGAATCAGCCCCAGCATTTT. The chain recombines TRBV6-6 with TRBJ1-5, with 8 nucleotides matching TRBD1. V lost 6 bases to trimming and J lost 4 bases; unmatched junction nucleotides: 8. This CDR3 has 15 residues. Germline-derived CDR1 and CDR2 are MNHNY and SVGAGI (reference sequence).

V and J are TRBV7-9 and TRBJ1-2, with unresolved D. The V end was cut by 5 bases, the J end by 3 bases, with 13 bases between. This CDR3 is 14 amino acids long. CDR1 is SEHNR and CDR2 is FQNEAQ in the germline V gene (reference sequence). DNA for the CDR3: TGTGCCAGCAGCCCCCTACCGGGAGACTATGGCTACACCTTC. Translation gives CASSPLPGDYGYTF.

This clone has a handful of counts. This rearrangement joins TRBV7-9 to TRBJ2-5; D gene ambiguous. The CDR3 is made up of 12 amino acids. The V end was cut by 4 bases, the J end by 3 bases, with 6 bases between. CDR1 is SEHNR, CDR2 FQNEAQ, per germline (reference sequence). The DNA for the CDR3 is TGTGCCAGCAGCTCGAGAAAAGAGACCCAGTACTTC. It specifies CASSSRKETQYF.

This chain links TRBV4-1 with TRBJ1-3, with no clear D. Trimming stripped 1 base from V and 8 bases from J, with 15 bases between. CDR3 length: 15 amino acids. From germline, CDR1 is MGHRA and CDR2 YSYEKL. Written as DNA, the CDR3 is TGCGCCAGCAGCCAAGGCGAGGGCTTGGAGGACACCATATATTTT. Residues: CASSQGEGLEDTIYF.

The CDR3 spells CASTWSGARTGELFF. The CDR3 nucleotides are TGTGCCAGCACCTGGAGTGGGGCGAGGACCGGGGAGCTGTTTTTT. The gene calls are TRBV5-6 and TRBJ2-2; possible D gene TRBD1, 5 bases. The V gene lost 6 bases and the J gene lost 5 bases, with 17 bases spanning the gap. The CDR3 length is 15 residues. From germline, CDR1 is SGHDT and CDR2 YYEEEE.

This chain links TRBV2 with TRBJ2-5, with 8 bases that match TRBD2. This CDR3 has 13 amino acids. J was trimmed by 4 bases and V by 6 bases; bases with no gene match: 4. Germline V gives CDR1 SNHLY, CDR2 FYNNEI. The CDR3 coding sequence is TGTGCCAGCAGCGGGGGGGGTGGAGAGACCCAGTACTTC. Protein sequence: CASSGGGGETQYF.

The rearrangement uses TRBV7-6 and TRBJ2-1; 11 positions agree with TRBD2. The CDR3 is 19 amino acids. V gave up 1 base and J gave up 4 bases; unmatched junction bases: 12. The V gene's germline CDR1 is SGHVS and CDR2 FNYEAQ. The CDR3 coding sequence is TGTGCCAGCAGCTTAGATCCCCCTTTAGCGGGGGGGCAATACAATGAGCAGTTCTTC. It is translated as CASSLDPPLAGGQYNEQFF. Based on the CDR3 plus reference TRBV7-6 and TRBJ2-1, the full variable domain is GAGVSQSPRYKVTKRGQDVALRCDPISGHVSLYWYRQALGQGPEFLTYFNYEAQQDKSGLPNDRFSAERPEGSISTLTIQRTEQRDSAMYRCASSLDPPLAGGQYNEQFFGPGTRLTVL.